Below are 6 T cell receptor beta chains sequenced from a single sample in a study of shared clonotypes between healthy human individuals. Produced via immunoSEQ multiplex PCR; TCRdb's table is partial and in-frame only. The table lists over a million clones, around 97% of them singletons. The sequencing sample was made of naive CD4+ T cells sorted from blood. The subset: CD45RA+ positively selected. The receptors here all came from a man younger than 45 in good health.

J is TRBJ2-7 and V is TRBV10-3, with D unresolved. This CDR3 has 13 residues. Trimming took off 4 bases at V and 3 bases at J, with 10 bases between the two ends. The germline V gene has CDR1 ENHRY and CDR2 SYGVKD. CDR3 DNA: TGTGCCATCAGTGTGGCAGATCTCTACGAGCAGTACTTC. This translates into CAISVADLYEQYF.

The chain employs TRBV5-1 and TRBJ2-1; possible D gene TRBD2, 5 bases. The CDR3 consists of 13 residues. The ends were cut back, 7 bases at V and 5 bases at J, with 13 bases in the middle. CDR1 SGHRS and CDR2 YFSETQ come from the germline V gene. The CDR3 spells CASLGVANNEQFF. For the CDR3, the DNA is TGCGCCAGCCTCGGGGTAGCTAACAATGAGCAGTTCTTC.

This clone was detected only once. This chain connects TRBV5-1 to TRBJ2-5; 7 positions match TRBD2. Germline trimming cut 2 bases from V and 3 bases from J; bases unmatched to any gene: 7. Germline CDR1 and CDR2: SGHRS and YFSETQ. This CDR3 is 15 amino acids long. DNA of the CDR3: TGCGCCAGCAGCTTAGACCTAGCGGCCGAAGAGACCCAGTACTTC. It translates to CASSLDLAAEETQYF.

DNA of the CDR3: TGTGCCAGCAGCCGACTAGCGGGAGAGGCCTACGAGCAGTACTTC. Translation: CASSRLAGEAYEQYF. V is TRBV5-6 and J is TRBJ2-7; TRBD2 agrees at 12 bases. V trimming: 4 bases; J trimming: 2 bases; junction bases outside the gene matches: 4. Germline V gene lookup returns CDR1 SGHDT and CDR2 YYEEEE. The CDR3 covers 15 residues.

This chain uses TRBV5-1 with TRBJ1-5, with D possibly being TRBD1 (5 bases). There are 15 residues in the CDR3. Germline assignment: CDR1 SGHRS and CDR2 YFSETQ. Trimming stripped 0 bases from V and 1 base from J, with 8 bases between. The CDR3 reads CASSLEGMSNQPQHF. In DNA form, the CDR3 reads TGCGCCAGCAGCTTGGAGGGGATGAGCAATCAGCCCCAGCATTTT.

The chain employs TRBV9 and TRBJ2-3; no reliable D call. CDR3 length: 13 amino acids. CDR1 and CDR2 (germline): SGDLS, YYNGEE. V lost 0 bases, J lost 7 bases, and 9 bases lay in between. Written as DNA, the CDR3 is TGTGCCAGCAGCGTAGGGCTACTAAATACGCAGTATTTT. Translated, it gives CASSVGLLNTQYF.